Below, 15 T cell receptor beta chains from the same sample are listed, as sequenced in a study of CD4 T cells in relation to SARS-CoV-2 and coronaviruses. Profiled with immunoSEQ multiplex PCR; TCRdb holds only in-frame clones, not every one. The sample carries 16,000 or so clones, about 77% recorded once. These TCRs are of unknown antigen specificity. CD4+ T cells from unexposed donors were obtained before the COVID-19 pandemic (2011-2018). CD4+ T cells were isolated from the cells after 10 days of culture. Sample: CD4+ T cells from PBMCs, cultured in vitro. The receptors derive from a human donor in good health.

This sequence joins TRBV5-1 and TRBJ1-2; 7 bases are a match to TRBD1. Germline-derived CDR1 and CDR2 are SGHRS and YFSETQ. The CDR3 spans 17 residues. Trimming took 0 bases from V and 8 from J; bases not matched to a gene: 16. The CDR3 sequence is CASSLGDIIQDRAGYTF. CDR3 sequence (DNA): TGCGCCAGCAGCTTGGGAGATATAATACAAGACAGGGCGGGCTACACCTTC. The full variable domain, rest sourced from reference TRBV5-1 and TRBJ1-2, is KAGVTQTPRYLIKTRGQQVTLSCSPISGHRSVSWYQQTPGQGLQFLFEYFSETQRNKGNFPGRFSGRQFSNSRSEMNVSTLELGDSALYLCASSLGDIIQDRAGYTFGSGTRLTVV.

The rearrangement joins TRBV19 to TRBJ2-7; D gene uncertain. Per the germline V gene, CDR1 is LNHDA and CDR2 is SQIVND (reference sequence). The CDR3 covers 13 residues. Trimming removed 5 bases from V and 2 bases from J, with 10 bases in between. CDR3 coding DNA: TGTGCCAGTAGTCAACAGAGCCCCTACGAGCAGTACTTC. Residues: CASSQQSPYEQYF. Complete variable domain (other parts from reference TRBV19 and TRBJ2-7): DGGITQSPKYLFRKEGQNVTLSCEQNLNHDAMYWYRQDPGQGLRLIYYSQIVNDFQKGDIAEGYSVSREKKESFPLTVTSAQKNPTAFYLCASSQQSPYEQYFGPGTRLTVT.

This rearrangement joins TRBV7-9 to TRBJ2-5, with 7 bases fitting TRBD2. The CDR3 extends over 14 amino acids. Germline trimming cut 5 bases from V and 5 bases from J; bases unmatched to any gene: 8. Germline CDR1 reads SEHNR; CDR2 reads FQNEAQ (reference sequence). CDR3 DNA sequence: TGTGCCAGCAGCCCCAGTGGGGGGGGTGAGACCCAGTACTTC. Translated, it gives CASSPSGGGETQYF.

The rearrangement links TRBV6-5 to TRBJ1-6, with 7 bases lining up with TRBD1. Germline CDR1 and CDR2: MNHEY and SVGAGI. The trim removed 7 bases at V and 5 bases at J, leaving 5 bases unmatched. This CDR3 region has 14 residues. As DNA, the CDR3 is TGTGCCAGCAATTTAGGACAGGATAATTCACCCCTCCACTTT. Translated: CASNLGQDNSPLHF.

This chain joins TRBV30 and TRBJ2-5; TRBD2 is a possible D gene (6 bases). Germline V lookup: CDR1 GTSNPN, CDR2 SVGIG (reference sequence). The CDR3 spans 16 residues. V dropped 0 bases and J dropped 4 bases, with 18 bases sitting between them. The DNA for the CDR3 is TGTGCCTGGAGTGTACGCCACAGCACTAGCCCAGAGACCCAGTACTTC. It translates to CAWSVRHSTSPETQYF.

The chain recombines TRBV5-4 with TRBJ2-3; 12 positions match TRBD2. There are 15 residues in the CDR3. CDR1 is SGHNT and CDR2 is YYREEE in the germline V gene (reference sequence). Unmatched junction bases numbered 7, after V lost 5 bases and J lost 6 bases. The CDR3 nucleotides read TGTGCCAGCAGGTCCGGGACTAGCGGGTACGATACGCAGTATTTT. This codes for CASRSGTSGYDTQYF.

This chain joins TRBV28 and TRBJ1-1; 7 nucleotides match TRBD1. The CDR3 has 14 residues. The ends lost 6 bases at V and 4 bases at J; junction bases unmatched: 8. Germline V gene lookup returns CDR1 MDHEN and CDR2 SYDVKM. The CDR3 DNA reads as TGTGCCAGCAGCCCAGGGGGTCTGGGCACTGAAGCTTTCTTT. Protein: CASSPGGLGTEAFF.

V is TRBV4-1 and J is TRBJ2-1; D is unclear. Germline V gene sequence: CDR1 MGHRA, CDR2 YSYEKL. The CDR3 totals 16 residues. Trimming pared 1 base from V and 2 bases from J, leaving 12 bases between. In nucleotides, the CDR3 is TGCGCCAGCAGCCAAGGGTCGCATGGAGCCTACAATGAGCAGTTCTTC. As protein: CASSQGSHGAYNEQFF.

The chain has TRBV5-1 and TRBJ2-7; 10 bases map to TRBD2. Germline CDR1 is SGHRS and CDR2 is YFSETQ. This CDR3 has 16 amino acids. The trim removed 4 bases at V and 1 base at J, leaving 8 bases unmatched. The CDR3 DNA follows: TGCGCCAGCAGCAGAAGCCTAGCGGGAGTGTCCTACGAGCAGTACTTC. This sequence encodes CASSRSLAGVSYEQYF.

The J gene is TRBJ1-1, the V gene TRBV6-5; TRBD1 agrees at 9 bases. J was trimmed by 5 bases and V by 6 bases; bases with no gene match: 7. CDR1 and CDR2 (germline): MNHEY, SVGAGI. The length of the CDR3 is 14 residues. The CDR3 region is CASRVDRGGTEAFF. Written as DNA, the CDR3 is TGTGCCAGCAGGGTGGACAGGGGAGGAACTGAAGCTTTCTTT.

This chain connects TRBV20-1 to TRBJ2-1; no clear D gene. V lost 6 bases to trimming and J lost 5 bases, with 5 bases between them. Germline-derived CDR1 and CDR2 are DFQATT and SNEGSKA (reference sequence). This CDR3 comprises 10 residues. The CDR3 nucleotides are TGCAGTGCCGTCAACAATGAGCAGTTCTTC. It codes for CSAVNNEQFF.

The table lists this clone with a count of one. The rearrangement uses TRBV2 and TRBJ1-1, with no clear D. In germline, CDR1 is SNHLY, CDR2 FYNNEI. The CDR3 is made up of 15 amino acids. Trimming left V 0 bases short and J 8 bases short, with 16 bases between. CDR3 in amino acids: CASSEADNLGREAFF. As DNA, the CDR3 is TGTGCCAGCAGTGAAGCTGATAACCTTGGCCGGGAAGCTTTCTTT.

This chain joins TRBV30 and TRBJ2-5; no clear D. Per the germline V gene, CDR1 is GTSNPN and CDR2 is SVGIG (reference sequence). The CDR3 runs 11 residues. The V gene lost 0 bases and the J gene lost 5 bases, with 4 bases spanning the gap. CDR3 coding DNA: TGTGCCTGGAGTGTACTTGAGACCCAGTACTTC. Translation gives CAWSVLETQYF. Full variable domain (outside the CDR3, taken from reference TRBV30 and TRBJ2-5): SQTIHQWPATLVQPVGSPLSLECTVEGTSNPNLYWYRQAAGRGLQLLFYSVGIGQISSEVPQNLSASRPQDRQFILSSKKLLLSDSGFYLCAWSVLETQYFGPGTRLLVL.

The gene calls are TRBV15 and TRBJ1-4; tentatively, D is TRBD1 (6 bases). Germline V gene data show CDR1 as LNHNV and CDR2 as YYDKDF (reference sequence). V lost 3 bases and J lost 3, with 14 bases in between. CDR3 size: 16 residues. The CDR3 here is CATSRRGGGSNEKLFF. The CDR3 nucleotides are TGTGCCACCAGCAGGCGAGGAGGGGGGTCTAATGAAAAACTGTTTTTT.

The genes are TRBV7-3 and TRBJ2-1; tentative D call: TRBD2 (6 bases). This CDR3 spans 14 amino acids. Trimming pared 1 base from V and 7 bases from J, leaving 11 bases between. Germline V gives CDR1 SGHTA, CDR2 FQGTGA. This chain's CDR3 is CASSLSGVGNEQFF. The CDR3 nucleotides read TGTGCCAGCAGCTTAAGCGGGGTCGGGAATGAGCAGTTCTTC.